This T cell receptor beta chain was recovered during a study of blood T cell repertoires in COVID-19. Background on the study: Researchers got acute and convalescent COVID-19 samples from the United States, Italy and Spain. From T cells, B-cell-depleted T cells, or PBMCs came the material, which was cDNA or gDNA.

Authors' processing steps: Amplifying reference gene primers gave estimates of nucleated cell counts. The table came from immunoSEQ multiplex PCR; TCRdb's copy has only in-frame clones and leaves some out. V and J calls and clone size come straight from that table; D and trimming were deduced from the DNA. The sample includes about 340,000 clones, around four fifths of them seen just once. The germline CDR1 and CDR2 sequences are SEHNR and FQNEAQ (reference sequence). Trimming removed 0 bases from V and 6 bases from J; junction bases left unmatched: 2. The CDR3 consists of 13 residues. Material for sequencing was peripheral blood. The chain carries TRBV7-9 and TRBJ2-7; 7 nucleotides match TRBD1. The receptor's source is a young man with active or convalescent COVID-19. The CDR3 loop reads CASSLAGGVEQYF. For the CDR3, the DNA is TGTGCCAGCAGCTTAGCAGGGGGCGTCGAGCAGTACTTC. Together with reference TRBV7-9 and TRBJ2-7, the CDR3 gives the full variable domain: DTGVSQNPRHKITKRGQNVTFRCDPISEHNRLYWYRQTLGQGPEFLTYFQNEAQLEKSRLLSDRFSAERPKGSFSTLEIQRTEQGDSAMYLCASSLAGGVEQYFGPGTRLTVT.